The sequence of this T cell receptor beta chain was determined in a study of shared clonotypes between healthy human individuals (dated by TCRdb to 2018 to 2020). For the study in its entirety: Three men and two women, aged 18 to 49 years, made up the cohort. Per donor, three plates each were used for CD4 naive and CD4 memory, two for CD8 naive, and one for CD8 memory. To estimate repertoire size and how much clonotype sharing occurs between individuals, the study deeply sequenced the blood TCR repertoires of five healthy adults. Libraries were prepared and TCR repertoires were sequenced by different laboratories using diverse techniques, in order to increase sequencing depth and limit assay-specific biases. Per donor, leukapheresis produced somewhere between about 0.85 and 9.5 billion PBMCs.

TCR CDR3 regions were amplified from genomic DNA by multiplex PCR using the deep immunoSEQ assay. Extracted genomic DNA from each cell subset was distributed evenly across all wells of several immunoSEQ 96-well plates, and each plate was treated as a replicate. For sorted subsets, each replicate PCR was loaded with around 200 ng genomic DNA, equivalent to 32,000 or so T cell genomes. Purified libraries were measured with a Qubit 3.0 fluorometer, size-checked on a Bioanalyzer 2100, and measured again with the KAPA Library Quantification kit. Each immunoSEQ 96-well plate was sequenced on its own single-read 150-cycle Illumina NextSeq 550 flow cell. The original methods were these. Because the immunoSEQ output held only junctional sequences and lacked quality scores, the filtering could not match the filtering applied to full-length reads. Sequences were annotated with PyIR, a Python wrapper for IgBLAST v1.9, and V/J genes and CDR3 were assigned using IMGT germline references. Reads were filtered out if the reads had weak V/J assignments (E-value above 1e-6), no CDR3, stop codons, out-of-frame junctions, or ambiguous translated residues. A V3J clonotype was defined by an identical inferred V gene, J gene, and CDR3 amino acid sequence. Percentage overlap between repertoires was calculated by dividing the number of shared unique clonotypes by the size of the smaller repertoire. Three approaches were used to assess repertoire richness: RTK rarefaction, the Chao1 estimator, and Recon v2.1 estimates of unobserved clonotypes. OLGA was used to compute generation probabilities for all TCRbeta clonotypes that the gDNA method yielded from a handful of donors. Entries here come from immuneACCESS through TCRdb and include only in-frame sequences with V and J called. Some clones fail to appear in such tables; in the studies checked, an unresolved V gene covers under half of the shortfall, and the cause of the remainder is unknown. That table furnishes V, J and clone size, whereas the DNA furnished D and trimming. This sample gives about 980,000 clones in total; 76% of them show up just once. In total, the top ten clones hold over 1.3% of the sample.

V and J lose 7 bases and 3 bases, and a span of 8 bases separates them. From cysteine to phenylalanine, the CDR3 is 11 amino acids long. Only the CDR3 portion is preserved as DNA: 33 bases, with reading frame beginning at the first base. From a lookup of the germline V gene, CDR1 and CDR2 are SGHRS and YFSETQ. The donors were healthy, HIV-negative adults who had no recently reported acute infections or vaccinations. Every donor was a Caucasian adult living in Nashville, Tennessee, USA. CD4+ T cells were enriched by magnetic negative selection, after which naive cells were positively selected on CD45RA and the negative fraction was taken as the memory subset. Blood was collected by leukapheresis, and PBMCs were isolated by Ficoll-Histopaque density gradient centrifugation and then cryopreserved in liquid nitrogen vapor phase. Analytical flow cytometry was used to check the purity and quantity of every magnetically sorted T cell population. Each sorted fraction had its genomic DNA isolated and then quantified by UV absorbance on a Nanodrop 2000c.

In regard to this clone: Its antigen is unknown. Base qualities were left out, and no much larger clone turns up one base away.

Overall results and qualifications from the work: The small number of donors limited the genetic and exposure-history diversity represented. Pairwise subsampling led to the expectation that sequencing depth would affect the degree of clonotype sharing among donors. Sampling was limited to blood, and TCR repertoires in tissue likely differ from TCR repertoires in blood. Rarefaction of sorted-subset datasets indicated incomplete sequencing despite the large sequencing depth. About 4.5% of naive CD4, around 3.6% of naive CD8, about 2.1% of memory CD4, and 0.35% to 0.5% of memory CD8 clonotypes were shared across several donors. Estimated clonotype richness was generally larger for naive than for memory subsets. Compared with non-shared clonotypes, clonotypes shared by all four sorted-subset donors had higher generation probabilities.

Sequencing was performed on memory CD4+ T cells sorted from blood. This specimen's cell subset or site label, interpreted: CD45RA-negative fraction. The chain uses TRBV5-1 and TRBJ2-7; the D gene cannot be resolved reliably. This TCR was sampled from a man aged 18 to 35 in good health. The CDR3: CASASGYEQYF. Here is the DNA: TGCGCCAGCGCCTCGGGCTACGAGCAGTACTTC.